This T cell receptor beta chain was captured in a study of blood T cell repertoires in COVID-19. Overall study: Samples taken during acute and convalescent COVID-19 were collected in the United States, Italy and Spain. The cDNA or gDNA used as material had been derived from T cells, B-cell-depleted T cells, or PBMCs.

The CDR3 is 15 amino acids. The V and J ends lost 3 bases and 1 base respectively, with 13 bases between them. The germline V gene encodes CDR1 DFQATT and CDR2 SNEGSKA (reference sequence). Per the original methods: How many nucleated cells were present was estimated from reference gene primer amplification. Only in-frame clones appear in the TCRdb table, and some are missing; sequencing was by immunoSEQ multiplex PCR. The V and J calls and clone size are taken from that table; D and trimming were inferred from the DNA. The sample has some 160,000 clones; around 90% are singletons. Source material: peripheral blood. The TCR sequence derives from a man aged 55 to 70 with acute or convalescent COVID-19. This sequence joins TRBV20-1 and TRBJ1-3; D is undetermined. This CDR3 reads CSASRSSPSGNTIYF. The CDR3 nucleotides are TGCAGTGCTAGTCGTTCGAGTCCTTCTGGAAACACCATATATTTT.